This T cell receptor (beta chain) came from a study of vaccination and CD4 T cells after COVID-19 (dated by TCRdb to 2022 to 2024). Concerning the study at large: Convalescent patients had a positive SARS-CoV-2 result on nasal swab PCR, and of these patients, several had mild disease and one had severe disease. The convalescent cohort comprised six males and four females, including two Hispanic individuals, seven Caucasians, two Asians and one multiracial person. Participants got two doses of the Pfizer-BioNTech BNT162b2 vaccine (n=8) or two doses of the Moderna mRNA-1273 vaccine (n=2). Post-COVID blood samples were collected from convalescent patients a median of roughly 100 days after diagnosis, with a range of roughly 30 to 170 days. Post-vaccine blood samples were taken a median of around 68 days after the second vaccine dose, with a range of 14 to 241 days. For stimulating the cultures, overlapping spike peptide pools were used, derived from SARS-CoV-2 as well as from the common cold coronaviruses HCoV-NL63, HCoV-OC43 and HCoV-229E. Control cultures used a CEFX viral epitope pool as positive control, an HIV-1 Nef peptide pool as negative control, or no peptide. In 10 COVID-19 convalescent patients and a handful of infection-naive healthy vaccine recipients, the spike-specific CD4+ TCR repertoire before mRNA vaccination was compared with the repertoire after mRNA vaccination. The paper's findings and limits, for the study overall: The number of convalescent patients in the study was relatively small, and the study did not examine early timepoints following natural infection. In convalescent patients, a median roughly 86% of post-vaccine SARS-CoV-2-reactive clones were detected only after vaccination, suggesting vaccine-specific priming. The median number of SARS-CoV-2-reactive clonotypes rose from 20 to 25 after infection to roughly 38 after vaccination, but the change was not significant. Of the vaccine-specific clones in convalescent patients, 304 of 307, or nearly all, reacted only to SARS-CoV-2 spike and did not cross-react with common cold coronaviruses.

Turning to this clonotype: Its antigen has not been determined. Within one base of it there is no much larger clone, and no base qualities were kept.

Receptor libraries were prepared by PCR. TCR sequencing of DNA from cultured CD4+ T cells used the Oncomine TCR Beta short-read assay at the Johns Hopkins FTIC core. Genomic DNA was extracted from the cultured CD4+ T cells with the QIAamp micro DNA kit. Oncomine TCR Beta libraries from cultured CD4+ T cells were pooled with unique dual indexes and sequenced on an Illumina iSeq 100. The authors processed their data as follows. Non-productive sequences were filtered out, and CDR3s that did not start with C, did not end with F or W, or were shorter than 7 amino acids were discarded. Antigen-specific clonotypes were identified with the MANAFEST web application by comparing peptide-stimulated wells with reference and other culture wells. For a clone to be called positive, the clone needed an FDR below 0.05, an odds ratio above 5, and a productive frequency above 0.1% in at least two of three replicate wells. A clonotype was classed as cross-reactive if the clonotype showed significant expansion both in SARS-CoV-2 spike wells and in at least one common cold coronavirus spike condition. Similarity between CDR3 sequences was evaluated in R version 3.6.1 using Levenshtein distances (stringdist) and unrooted phylogenetic trees (ape). In TCRdb, the public reads were trimmed at Q25 with fastp and aligned with MiXCR, with productive beta chains retained. Each entry merges the rows of one CDR3 protein and shows their most common DNA and genes. V and J calls and clone size were set by TCRdb, not the authors. The sample table lists just over 15,000 distinct CDR3 sequences, about 57% of them with a count of one. The ten largest clones represent roughly 12% of the sample.

In light of the paper, this sample's treatment or condition label describes: roughly ten-day PBMC culture with coronavirus spike peptide pools or control peptides (ViraFEST assay). The ViraFEST assay, used in the study, expanded antigen-specific T cells with peptide pools and then identified the expanded clonotypes through TCR sequencing. The positive SARS-CoV-2 PCR tests of the convalescent patients were dated from March to December 2020, before the Alpha, Beta and Delta variants emerged in the United States. PBMCs were cultured at roughly 1.8 million per well in IMDM supplemented with roughly 5% human AB serum and approximately 10 IU/ml IL-2, with about 9 ug/ml peptide pools added. On days 3 and 7, half of the culture medium was replaced with fresh IL-2-containing medium. CD4+ T cells were isolated after roughly 9 days of culture through negative selection using the EasySep CD4+ T cell isolation kit. Ficoll-Paque Plus gradient centrifugation was used to isolate PBMCs from whole blood, and the isolated PBMCs were then either used fresh or cryopreserved at -140C. Each culture condition was generally run in triplicate wells.

This sequence originates from a human donor who had recovered from COVID-19. The specimen sequenced was CD4+ T cells from blood, cultured in vitro.

The DNA sequence follows: TGTGCCAGCAGGGACCCGGGACAATACGAGCAGTACTTC. Its protein reads: CASRDPGQYEQYF. The sequence links TRBV28 to TRBJ2-7, with a tentative D gene TRBD1 over 6 matching bases. V loses 6 bases, J loses 4 bases, and the germline ends lie 13 bases apart. In the germline V gene, CDR1 corresponds to MDHEN and CDR2 to SYDVKM. From the cysteine through the phenylalanine, the CDR3 covers 13 amino acids. Of the read, only the CDR3 DNA is kept; its 39 bases are in frame from base 1.